A single sample is the source of the 19 T cell receptor beta chains below, sequenced in a study of shared clonotypes between healthy human individuals. TCRdb keeps only in-frame clones here, not all; method: immunoSEQ multiplex PCR. Here the sample spans approximately 740,000 clones, about 74% being singletons. Sequencing was done on a sample of memory CD4+ T cells sorted from blood. The subset denotes: CD45RA-negative fraction. Receptors were obtained from a woman aged 25 to 39 in good health.

The CDR3 nucleotides are TGCGCCAGCAGCAACGGACTCAGCGGGAGGGATGAGCAGTTCTTC. It specifies CASSNGLSGRDEQFF. The chain joins TRBV5-1 to TRBJ2-1; 10 bases are shared with TRBD2. V dropped 4 bases and J dropped 8; count of bases not matched to a gene: 9. CDR1 and CDR2 from the germline V gene are SGHRS and YFSETQ. The CDR3 has 15 amino acids.

This clone is classed as medium-sized (0.01 to 0.1%). The chain employs TRBV6-5 and TRBJ1-5; D possibly corresponds to TRBD1 (5 bases). Germline CDR1 is MNHEY and CDR2 is SVGAGI. The CDR3 sequence is 15 residues long. The V and J ends lost 6 bases and 1 base respectively, with 13 bases between them. As DNA, the CDR3 is TGTGCCAGCAGGGCTTGGCAGGGCAGCAATCAGCCCCAGCATTTT. This encodes CASRAWQGSNQPQHF.

The table lists this clone with a few counts. This chain links TRBV5-4 with TRBJ2-2, with 7 nucleotides matching TRBD1. In germline, CDR1 is SGHNT, CDR2 YYREEE (reference sequence). The CDR3 length is 16 residues. Trimming cost V 4 bases and J 4 bases; bases outside gene matches: 10. The CDR3 reads CASSHGTERITGELFF. CDR3 sequence (DNA): TGTGCCAGCAGCCATGGGACAGAACGGATCACCGGGGAGCTGTTTTTT.

This chain connects TRBV11-3 to TRBJ1-3; D possibly corresponds to TRBD1 (5 bases). The CDR3 runs to 16 residues. The V end was cut by 3 bases, the J end by 2 bases, with 14 bases between. The germline V gene has CDR1 SGHNT and CDR2 YENEEA. CDR3 in DNA: TGTGCCAGCAGCTTTGGGAGGCCGGGGCCTGGAAACACCATATATTTT. Translation gives CASSFGRPGPGNTIYF.

The chain carries TRBV15 and TRBJ2-1; 11 positions agree with TRBD1. Trimming cost V 5 bases and J 12 bases; bases outside gene matches: 12. Germline V gene lookup returns CDR1 LNHNV and CDR2 YYDKDF (reference sequence). This CDR3 contains 15 residues. CDR3 in DNA: TGTGCCACCAGCCTCCCCGGGACAGGGGGACGGGGGCAGTTCTTC. Residues: CATSLPGTGGRGQFF. Based on the CDR3 plus reference TRBV15 and TRBJ2-1, the full variable domain is DAMVIQNPRYQVTQFGKPVTLSCSQTLNHNVMYWYQQKSSQAPKLLFHYYDKDFNNEADTPDNFQSRRPNTSFCFLDIRSPGLGDTAMYLCATSLPGTGGRGQFFGPGTRLTVL.

The chain couples TRBV11-2 to TRBJ2-7, with 8 positions matching TRBD2. The V and J ends lost 5 bases and 3 bases, in that order; junction bases with no gene match: 12. CDR1 is SGHAT and CDR2 is FQNNGV in the germline V gene. The CDR3 spans 16 residues. In DNA, the CDR3 is TGTGCCAGCAGCCCCCAGCCGGGACTAGGAGGCTACGAGCAGTACTTC. This sequence encodes CASSPQPGLGGYEQYF.

The chain recombines TRBV7-8 with TRBJ2-7; 7 bases agree with TRBD2. V shed 1 base and J 4 bases; nucleotides not matched to a gene: 4. The CDR3 is made up of 14 amino acids. CDR1 is SGHVS, CDR2 FQNEAQ, per germline. The CDR3 sequence: CASSLEGGSYEQYF. The CDR3 coding sequence is TGTGCCAGCAGCTTAGAAGGCGGGAGTTACGAGCAGTACTTC.

V usage is TRBV7-9 and J usage is TRBJ1-4; TRBD1 matches at 10 bases. CDR1 and CDR2 from the germline V gene are SEHNR and FQNEAQ (reference sequence). The CDR3 spans 15 residues. Trimming at V came to 0 bases and at J to 8 bases, leaving 3 bases not matched to a gene. CDR3 loop: CASSLATGGAEKLFF. For the CDR3, the DNA is TGTGCCAGCAGCTTAGCGACAGGGGGCGCGGAAAAACTGTTTTTT.

V gene TRBV28 combines with J gene TRBJ2-3; perhaps TRBD1 as D (5 bases). Trimming shortened V by 5 bases and J by 2 bases, and 11 bases separated the two germline ends. Germline loops: CDR1 MDHEN, CDR2 SYDVKM. The CDR3 length is 14 residues. CDR3 amino acids: CASSTDSLTDTQYF. The DNA of the CDR3 is TGTGCCAGCAGTACTGACAGCCTCACAGATACGCAGTATTTT.

This clone has a handful of counts. Distinct nucleotide sequences in the sample also encode this CDR3. The chain is built from TRBV28 and TRBJ2-7, with D tentatively TRBD1 (5 bases). V was cut by 6 bases and J by 3 bases, with 12 bases left in between. The CDR3 has 13 amino acids. CDR1 is MDHEN and CDR2 is SYDVKM in the germline V gene. DNA for the CDR3: TGTGCCAGCAGCCCTGACAGAGGCTACGAGCAGTACTTC. It yields the protein CASSPDRGYEQYF.

This chain links TRBV11-2 with TRBJ1-2; 7 positions match TRBD1. The CDR3 sequence is 15 residues long. Germline loops: CDR1 SGHAT, CDR2 FQNNGV. Losses at the gene ends were 2 bases for V and 6 bases for J; bases not matched to a gene: 9. CDR3 in DNA: TGTGCCAGCAGCTTATCCACGACAGGGTACAATGGCTACACCTTC. Encoded protein: CASSLSTTGYNGYTF.

The rearrangement links TRBV5-1 to TRBJ2-7; tentatively, D is TRBD2 (6 bases). Germline loops: CDR1 SGHRS, CDR2 YFSETQ. The CDR3 contains 15 residues. Trimming stripped 0 bases from V and 4 bases from J, with 14 bases between. CDR3 nucleotides: TGCGCCAGCAGCTTGGCCTCGGGAGAAGGGTACGAGCAGTACTTC. Translation gives CASSLASGEGYEQYF. The complete variable domain, with remaining parts taken from reference TRBV5-1 and TRBJ2-7, reads KAGVTQTPRYLIKTRGQQVTLSCSPISGHRSVSWYQQTPGQGLQFLFEYFSETQRNKGNFPGRFSGRQFSNSRSEMNVSTLELGDSALYLCASSLASGEGYEQYFGPGTRLTVT.

The chain links TRBV4-1 to TRBJ2-7; D remains ambiguous. Germline V lookup: CDR1 MGHRA, CDR2 YSYEKL. This CDR3 region has 17 residues. V gave up 5 bases and J gave up 0 bases, with 20 bases separating them. This CDR3 reads CASSWKPEAFRSYEQYF. The CDR3 DNA reads TGCGCCAGCAGCTGGAAACCTGAAGCGTTTCGCTCCTACGAGCAGTACTTC.

This clone showed up just once. The CDR3 coding sequence is TGTGCCAGCTATGGTAGTGGATCCTCAGGGGATACGCAGTATTTT. It yields the protein CASYGSGSSGDTQYF. The chain uses TRBV28 and TRBJ2-3; D is possibly TRBD1 (5 bases). The ends were cut back, 8 bases at V and 6 bases at J, with 21 bases in the middle. Germline loops: CDR1 MDHEN, CDR2 SYDVKM. The CDR3 covers 15 residues.

The rearrangement joins TRBV5-1 to TRBJ1-3; TRBD1 aligns across 7 bases. CDR1 is SGHRS and CDR2 is YFSETQ in the germline V gene. The CDR3 has 15 amino acids. The V gene end was trimmed by 4 bases and the J gene end by 0 bases; junction bases not matched to a gene: 4. The CDR3 DNA is TGCGCCAGCAGCACCACAGGGGACTCTGGAAACACCATATATTTT. Amino acids: CASSTTGDSGNTIYF.

This rearrangement joins TRBV5-1 to TRBJ2-1, with D possibly TRBD2 on 5 matching bases. Germline CDR1 and CDR2: SGHRS and YFSETQ. Trimming pared 0 bases from V and 0 bases from J, leaving 10 bases between. The CDR3 length is 16 residues. DNA of the CDR3: TGCGCCAGCAGCTTGGGAGGGTCACTCTCCTACAATGAGCAGTTCTTC. Its protein is CASSLGGSLSYNEQFF.

The table lists this clone with a few counts. At one end the junction does not follow the germline gene, possibly because of a read error. The rearrangement joins TRBV5-1 to TRBJ2-6; D is perhaps TRBD1 (6 bases). Germline loops: CDR1 SGHRS, CDR2 YFSETQ. The CDR3 loop spans 13 amino acids. The CDR3: CASSLGGGNVLTF. The CDR3 DNA sequence: TGCGCCAGCAGCTTGGGAGGGGGCAACGTCCTGACTTTC.

Only one count was recorded for this clone. The chain carries TRBV5-4 and TRBJ2-3; unclear D gene. V dropped 1 base and J dropped 4 bases, with 7 bases sitting between them. CDR3 length: 13 amino acids. Germline V gene sequence: CDR1 SGHNT, CDR2 YYREEE (reference sequence). CDR3 DNA sequence: TGTGCCAGCAGCTTGTGGGCGGCAGATACGCAGTATTTT. Protein: CASSLWAADTQYF. The whole variable domain, remainder taken from reference TRBV5-4 and TRBJ2-3, is ETGVTQSPTHLIKTRGQQVTLRCSSQSGHNTVSWYQQALGQGPQFIFQYYREEENGRGNFPPRFSGLQFPNYSSELNVNALELDDSALYLCASSLWAADTQYFGPGTRLTVL.

V gene TRBV6-1 combines with J gene TRBJ2-5, with D perhaps being TRBD1 or TRBD2 (5 bases each). Per the germline V gene, CDR1 is MNHNS and CDR2 is SASEGT. The CDR3 runs to 14 residues. V was shortened by 5 bases and J by 7 bases, with 17 bases between the two germline ends. The CDR3: CASSRDPPPGTQYF. The CDR3 nucleotides read TGTGCCAGCAGTCGGGACCCCCCTCCGGGGACCCAGTACTTC.